The 19 T cell receptor beta chains reported below all come from one sample, sequenced in a study of blood T cell repertoires in COVID-19. Measured with immunoSEQ multiplex PCR; TCRdb has only the in-frame clones, and not every one. The table has about 300,000 clones, roughly 80% seen once. The specimen was peripheral blood. All receptors come from a human donor with COVID-19, enrolled during active disease. The donor label of this sample is uncertain.

The chain recombines TRBV6-2 or TRBV6-3 with TRBJ1-5; D might be TRBD1 (6 bases). The CDR3 has 18 residues. Germline values: CDR1 MNHEY, CDR2 SVGEGT. V was pared by 3 bases and J by 0 bases, with 18 bases between. The CDR3 nucleotides read TGTGCCAGCAGTTATTCGGACAGCCAGCCTGATAGCAATCAGCCCCAGCATTTT. This encodes CASSYSDSQPDSNQPQHF.

The sample holds a few counts of this clone. The chain uses TRBV6-4 and TRBJ1-2; 9 positions match TRBD1. Germline V lookup: CDR1 MRHNA, CDR2 SNTAGT. The CDR3 is 14 residues long. With 5 bases clipped from V and 10 bases from J, the junction kept 11 bases outside the gene matches. The CDR3: CASSYIMGQGTYTF. CDR3 DNA sequence: TGTGCCAGCAGTTACATAATGGGACAGGGAACCTACACCTTC.

There are a few counts of this clone. The CDR3 nucleotides read TGTGCCAGCAGCGTAGTGGCTAGCGGGTACTACGAGCAGTACTTC. It specifies CASSVVASGYYEQYF. This rearrangement joins TRBV9 to TRBJ2-7; 8 bases are a match to TRBD2. CDR3 length equals 15 residues. Germline lookup yields CDR1 SGDLS and CDR2 YYNGEE. Losses at the gene ends were 0 bases for V and 3 bases for J; bases not matched to a gene: 5.

The chain uses TRBV12-3 or TRBV12-4 and TRBJ1-1; tentative D call: TRBD1 (6 bases). There are 12 residues in the CDR3. Trimming shortened V by 6 bases and J by 5 bases, and 10 bases separated the two germline ends. The CDR3: CASRSDRTEAFF. CDR3 DNA sequence: TGTGCCAGCAGATCCGACAGGACTGAAGCTTTCTTT.

The chain has TRBV29-1 and TRBJ1-3; D ambiguous. The V end lost 6 bases, the J end lost 0 bases, and 15 bases lay between the germline ends. CDR3 size: 15 residues. The V gene's germline CDR1 is SQVTM and CDR2 ANQGSEA. Here the CDR3 DNA reads TGCAGCGTCGCTACATTACAGACCTCTGGAAACACCATATATTTT. It codes for CSVATLQTSGNTIYF.

The chain has TRBV5-1 and TRBJ1-1; a possible D gene is TRBD1 (5 bases). V lost 0 bases and J 4 bases, leaving 10 bases between the germline ends. The germline V gene encodes CDR1 SGHRS and CDR2 YFSETQ. The CDR3 spans 14 residues. CDR3 residues: CASSLEGQGTEAFF. CDR3 DNA sequence: TGCGCCAGCAGCTTGGAGGGGCAGGGCACTGAAGCTTTCTTT.

This rearrangement joins TRBV5-6 to TRBJ1-2; 7 nucleotides match TRBD1. Germline assignment: CDR1 SGHDT and CDR2 YYEEEE. J lost 3 bases, V lost 5 bases, and 4 bases had no gene match. The CDR3 totals 13 residues. DNA for the CDR3: TGTGCCAGCAGACTCACAGGGGACTATGGCTACACCTTC. Translating gives CASRLTGDYGYTF.

This chain uses TRBV19 with TRBJ2-1; the match to TRBD2 covers 8 bases. Germline V gene data show CDR1 as LNHDA and CDR2 as SQIVND (reference sequence). The V segment lost 3 bases and the J segment 8 bases; nucleotides outside the gene matches: 9. The CDR3 is made up of 15 amino acids. The DNA for the CDR3 is TGTGCCAGTAGTATGAGGGCGGGAGGAGGCGATGAGCAGTTCTTC. This sequence encodes CASSMRAGGGDEQFF.

The chain links TRBV12-5 to TRBJ2-1; 8 nucleotides match TRBD2. Germline CDR1 and CDR2: LGHNT and FRNRAP. V gave up 4 bases and J gave up 9 bases; unmatched junction bases: 20. CDR3 length: 18 amino acids. The CDR3 is CASGSPPQGGRRLGEQFF. CDR3 nucleotide sequence: TGTGCTAGTGGTTCCCCACCACAAGGCGGGAGGAGGTTAGGTGAGCAGTTCTTC.

The CDR3 DNA follows: TGTGCCAGCAGCCCTCTAACAGGGCCTTCGACTAACACCGGGGAGCTGTTTTTT. The encoded protein is CASSPLTGPSTNTGELFF. The chain is built from TRBV7-3 and TRBJ2-2, with D tentatively TRBD1 (6 bases). The V end lost 5 bases, the J end lost 2 bases, and 21 bases lay between the germline ends. The germline V gene encodes CDR1 SGHTA and CDR2 FQGTGA. This CDR3 has 18 amino acids.

The chain employs TRBV19 and TRBJ1-4, with D tentatively TRBD1 (5 bases). Trimming took 6 bases from V and 3 from J, leaving 14 bases between them. CDR1 is LNHDA and CDR2 is SQIVND in the germline V gene (reference sequence). CDR3 size: 15 residues. CDR3 bases: TGTGCCAGTAGAAATACCGGGACTGCTAATGAAAAACTGTTTTTT. As protein: CASRNTGTANEKLFF.

The chain joins TRBV30 to TRBJ1-2; D may be TRBD1 (6 bases). Germline V gene data show CDR1 as GTSNPN and CDR2 as SVGIG (reference sequence). The CDR3 totals 13 residues. Trimming took off 1 base at V and 9 bases at J, with 15 bases between the two ends. CDR3 sequence: CAWSGMGGLSYTF. CDR3 bases: TGTGCCTGGAGTGGAATGGGGGGGCTAAGCTACACCTTC.

This clone was seen a single time. The V call is TRBV13, the J call TRBJ1-1, with D tentatively TRBD1 (5 bases). V gave up 4 bases and J gave up 0 bases, with 15 bases separating them. The CDR3 contains 16 residues. CDR1 PRHDT and CDR2 FYEKMQ come from the germline V gene (reference sequence). The DNA for the CDR3 is TGTGCCAGCAGCTCGTCCGGGACTCTATTGAACACTGAAGCTTTCTTT. Its translation is CASSSSGTLLNTEAFF. Variable domain in full (rest from reference TRBV13 and TRBJ1-1): AAGVIQSPRHLIKEKRETATLKCYPIPRHDTVYWYQQGPGQDPQFLISFYEKMQSDKGSIPDRFSAQQFSDYHSELNMSSLELGDSALYFCASSSSGTLLNTEAFFGQGTRLTVV.

This chain joins TRBV30 and TRBJ1-6; the match to TRBD1 covers 10 bases. The germline CDR1 and CDR2 sequences are GTSNPN and SVGIG (reference sequence). The ends lost 4 bases at V and 8 bases at J; junction bases unmatched: 2. There are 13 residues in the CDR3. This CDR3 reads CAWMGQGYSPLHF. The CDR3, as DNA: TGTGCCTGGATGGGACAGGGGTATTCACCCCTCCACTTT.

This clone showed up just once. The CDR3 nucleotides read TGCAGCGTTGAGTTTCAGGACAGGGGCTACGAGCAGTACTTC. As protein: CSVEFQDRGYEQYF. V is TRBV29-1 and J is TRBJ2-7; TRBD1 matches at 9 bases. Germline V lookup: CDR1 SQVTM, CDR2 ANQGSEA. The CDR3 runs 14 residues. V lost 3 bases, J lost 3 bases, and 6 bases stayed unmatched.

The chain has TRBV7-3 and TRBJ1-1, with TRBD1 as a possible D gene (5 bases). The ends were cut back, 2 bases at V and 0 bases at J, with 10 bases in the middle. CDR1 and CDR2 (germline): SGHTA, FQGTGA. The CDR3 has 15 residues. CDR3 in DNA: TGTGCCAGCAGCTTAGGGGCAGGACTGAACACTGAAGCTTTCTTT. It codes for CASSLGAGLNTEAFF.

The V gene is TRBV29-1, the J gene TRBJ1-6, with D unclear. In germline, CDR1 is SQVTM, CDR2 ANQGSEA. Trimming left V 6 bases short and J 7 bases short, with 13 bases between. This CDR3 is built from 13 residues. The CDR3 region has the DNA TGCAGCGTCTCCCCTTCTAGAAATTCACCCCTCCACTTT. This sequence encodes CSVSPSRNSPLHF.

This rearrangement joins TRBV30 to TRBJ2-1; tentative D call: TRBD2 (7 bases). The CDR3 runs 12 residues. Germline V gene lookup returns CDR1 GTSNPN and CDR2 SVGIG (reference sequence). V was clipped by 5 bases and J by 9 bases, with 14 bases between them. The CDR3 spells CAWFRGAVEQFF. For the CDR3, the DNA is TGTGCCTGGTTTCGGGGGGCGGTTGAGCAGTTCTTC.

The genes are TRBV5-1 and TRBJ1-2, with 7 nucleotides matching TRBD1. V shed 2 bases and J 6 bases; nucleotides not matched to a gene: 7. Germline V gene data show CDR1 as SGHRS and CDR2 as YFSETQ. The CDR3 runs 14 residues. CDR3 bases: TGCGCCAGCAGCTTTGACAGGGCTTCAAATGGCTACACCTTC. As protein: CASSFDRASNGYTF.